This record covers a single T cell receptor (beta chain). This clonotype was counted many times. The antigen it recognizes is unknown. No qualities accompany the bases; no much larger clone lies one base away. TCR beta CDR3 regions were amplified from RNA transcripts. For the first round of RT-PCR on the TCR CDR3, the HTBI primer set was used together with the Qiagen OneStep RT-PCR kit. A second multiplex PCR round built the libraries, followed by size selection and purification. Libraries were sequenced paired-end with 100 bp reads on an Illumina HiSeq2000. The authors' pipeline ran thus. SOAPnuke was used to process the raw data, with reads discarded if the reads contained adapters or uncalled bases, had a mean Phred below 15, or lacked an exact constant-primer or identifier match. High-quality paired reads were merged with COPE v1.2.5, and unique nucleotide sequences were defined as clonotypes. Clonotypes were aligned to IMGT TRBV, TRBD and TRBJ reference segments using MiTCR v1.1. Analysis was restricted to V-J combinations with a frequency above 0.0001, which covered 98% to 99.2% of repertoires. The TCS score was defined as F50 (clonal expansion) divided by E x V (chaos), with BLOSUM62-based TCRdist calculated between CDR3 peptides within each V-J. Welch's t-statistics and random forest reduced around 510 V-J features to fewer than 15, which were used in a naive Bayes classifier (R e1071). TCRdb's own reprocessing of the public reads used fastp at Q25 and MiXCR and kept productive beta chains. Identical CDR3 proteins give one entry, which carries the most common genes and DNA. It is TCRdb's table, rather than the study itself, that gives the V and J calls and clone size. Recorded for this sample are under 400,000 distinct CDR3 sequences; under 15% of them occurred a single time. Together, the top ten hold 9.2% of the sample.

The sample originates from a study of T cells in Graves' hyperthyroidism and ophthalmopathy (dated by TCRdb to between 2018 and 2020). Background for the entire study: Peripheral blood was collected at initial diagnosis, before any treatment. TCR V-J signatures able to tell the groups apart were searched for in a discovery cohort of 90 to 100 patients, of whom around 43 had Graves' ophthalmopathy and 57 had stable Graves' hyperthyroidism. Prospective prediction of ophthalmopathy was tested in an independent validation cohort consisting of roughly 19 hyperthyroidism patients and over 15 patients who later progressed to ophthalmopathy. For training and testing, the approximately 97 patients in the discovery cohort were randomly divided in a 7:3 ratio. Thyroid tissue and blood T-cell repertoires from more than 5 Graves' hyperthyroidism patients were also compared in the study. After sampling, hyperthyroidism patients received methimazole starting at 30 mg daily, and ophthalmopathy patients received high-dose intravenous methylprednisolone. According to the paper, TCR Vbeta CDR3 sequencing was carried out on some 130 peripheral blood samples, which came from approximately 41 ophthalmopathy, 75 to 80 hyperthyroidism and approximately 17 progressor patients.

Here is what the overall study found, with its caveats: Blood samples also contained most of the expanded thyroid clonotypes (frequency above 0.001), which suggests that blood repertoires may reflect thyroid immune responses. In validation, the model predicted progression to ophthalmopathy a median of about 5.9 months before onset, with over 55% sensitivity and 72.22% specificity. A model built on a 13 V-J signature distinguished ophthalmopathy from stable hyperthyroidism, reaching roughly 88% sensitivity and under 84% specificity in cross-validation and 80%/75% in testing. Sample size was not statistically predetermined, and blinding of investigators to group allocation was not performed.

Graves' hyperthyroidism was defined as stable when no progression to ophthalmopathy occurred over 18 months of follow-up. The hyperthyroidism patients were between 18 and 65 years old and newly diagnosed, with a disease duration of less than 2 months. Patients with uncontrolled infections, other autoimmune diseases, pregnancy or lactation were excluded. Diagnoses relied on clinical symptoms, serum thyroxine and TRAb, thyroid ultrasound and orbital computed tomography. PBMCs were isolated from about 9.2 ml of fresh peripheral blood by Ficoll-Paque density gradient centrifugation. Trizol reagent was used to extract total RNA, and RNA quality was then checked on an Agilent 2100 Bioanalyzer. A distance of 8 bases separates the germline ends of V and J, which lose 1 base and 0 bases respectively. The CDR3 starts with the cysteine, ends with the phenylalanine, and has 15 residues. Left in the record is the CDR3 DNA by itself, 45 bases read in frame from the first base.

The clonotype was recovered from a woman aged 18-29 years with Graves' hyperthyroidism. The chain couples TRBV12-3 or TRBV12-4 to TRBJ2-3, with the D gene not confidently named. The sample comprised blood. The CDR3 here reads CASSLGLGSTDTQYF. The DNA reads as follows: TGTGCCAGCAGTTTAGGACTGGGGAGCACAGATACGCAGTATTTT.